Listed below are T cell receptor beta chains from one sample, sequenced in a study of regulatory T cells in long-lasting Graves disease. MiXCR, run by TCRdb on the multiplex PCR reads, gives a single entry per CDR3 protein. The sample has 400,000 to 450,000 distinct CDR3 sequences, approximately 15% seen once; the top ten hold over 15%. The sample also formed part of further work on T cells in Graves' hyperthyroidism and ophthalmopathy.

Specimen: peripheral blood mononuclear cells (PBMCs), collected at new diagnosis, from a patient treated with antithyroid drugs. The receptors here all came from a woman aged 25 to 39 with Graves disease. Both conserved end residues are part of each CDR3. The D gene is left open where the match is weak.

CDR3 protein | V gene | D gene
CASSFGPRDTEETQYF | TRBV7-9 | .
CASSQGGLDLSYEQYF | TRBV4-1 | .
CSASGLVLRGRGYEQYF | TRBV20-1 | TRBD2
CASSLDPRAHPVF | TRBV7-9 | .
CASSLAALNEQFF | TRBV5-1 | .
CAISEKGGGLYNEQFF | TRBV10-3 | TRBD2
CASRDGGGYTF | TRBV30 | .
CASSLDIGFGATEAFF | TRBV28 | .
CAILGGANTGELFF | TRBV10-3 | TRBD2
CSAPVLAGDTDTQYF | TRBV20-1 | TRBD2
CASSLGIGGNEQFF | TRBV7-2 | .
CASSLVGQNEQYF | TRBV11-2 | .
CASSPEGQGPTDTQYF | TRBV18 | TRBD1
CASSSRTGNTEAFF | TRBV6-2/TRBV6-3 | TRBD1
CSAPTGGSNQPQHF | TRBV20-1 | .
CASSQEENRGLSPLHF | TRBV4-1 | TRBD1
CSARAPGGTSGSPDTQYF | TRBV20-1 | TRBD2
CSAREEDTQYF | TRBV20-1 | .
CATRESGTGSTEAFF | TRBV24-1 | TRBD1
CASSPSAWLGVTDTQYF | TRBV18 | .
CASSYGTRTGELFF | TRBV6-5 | .
CASSSLQGLPSTDTQYF | TRBV27 | .
CASSLEVPGGSTGELFF | TRBV11-3 | TRBD1
CASSSLTSGSSYEQYF | TRBV11-2 | TRBD2
CASSPGQGRNQPQHF | TRBV7-2 | TRBD1
CAIRETEFNYGYTF | TRBV10-3 | .
CSASGQGNEQYF | TRBV20-1 | TRBD1
CASRPLSSYNEQFF | TRBV19 | .
CASRNWPNYGYTF | TRBV13 | .
CASSLRGTSRNTGELFF | TRBV5-1 | TRBD2
CASSLGTGLLDF | TRBV11-2 | TRBD1
CAWSKGGNQPQHF | TRBV30 | .
CASSPSGGANSPLHF | TRBV27 | .
CAISDKGLNEQFF | TRBV10-3 | .
CASSLFLNINEKLFF | TRBV28 | .
CATSRGLAGNTDTQYF | TRBV15 | TRBD2
CASSALGASSYNEQFF | TRBV27 | .